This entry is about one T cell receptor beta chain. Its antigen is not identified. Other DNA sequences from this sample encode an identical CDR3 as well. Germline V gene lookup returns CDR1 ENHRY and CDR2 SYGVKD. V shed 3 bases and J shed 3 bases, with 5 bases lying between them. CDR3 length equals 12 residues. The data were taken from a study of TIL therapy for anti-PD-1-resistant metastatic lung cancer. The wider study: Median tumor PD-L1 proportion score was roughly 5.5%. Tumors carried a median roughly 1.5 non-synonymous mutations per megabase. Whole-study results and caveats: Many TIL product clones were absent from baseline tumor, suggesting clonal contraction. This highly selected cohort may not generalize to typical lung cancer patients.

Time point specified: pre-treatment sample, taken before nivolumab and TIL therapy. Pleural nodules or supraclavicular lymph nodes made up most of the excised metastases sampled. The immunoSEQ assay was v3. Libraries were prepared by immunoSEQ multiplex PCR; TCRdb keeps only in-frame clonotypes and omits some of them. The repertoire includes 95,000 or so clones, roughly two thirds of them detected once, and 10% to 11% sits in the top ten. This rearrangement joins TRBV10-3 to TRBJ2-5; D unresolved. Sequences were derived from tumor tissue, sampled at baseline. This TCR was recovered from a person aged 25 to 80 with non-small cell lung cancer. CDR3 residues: CAISDREETQYF. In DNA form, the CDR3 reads TGTGCCATCAGTGACAGAGAAGAGACCCAGTACTTC.